Presented here are 31 T cell receptor beta chains from one specimen sequenced in a study of monozygotic twins with inflammatory bowel disease. One entry per CDR3 protein, without DNA, is what TCRdb gives after re-calling the 5' RACE reads. Its listing shows 420,000 or so distinct CDR3 sequences. Specimen: blood. All receptors come from a human donor with ulcerative colitis or Crohn's disease, or a healthy co-twin of an affected twin (not recorded which).

The rearrangement links TRBV5-4 to TRBJ2-5; TCRdb's assignment of TRBD1 cannot be checked, as there is no DNA. The CDR3 sequence is 16 residues long. Germline V gene lookup returns CDR1 SGHNT and CDR2 YYREEE (reference sequence). CDR3 protein: CASSLGGGQGMETQYF.

This chain connects TRBV5-1 to TRBJ2-3; TCRdb selects TRBD1, and the lack of DNA leaves this call unchecked. Germline-derived CDR1 and CDR2 are SGHRS and YFSETQ. This CDR3 comprises 15 residues. CDR3 in amino acids: CASSSRGDYTDTQYF.

The J gene is TRBJ2-7, the V gene TRBV29-1; with no DNA, the TCRdb D assignment of TRBD1 cannot be verified. This CDR3 is built from 16 residues. The V gene's germline CDR1 is SQVTM and CDR2 ANQGSEA. CDR3 sequence reads: CSVGISPGQRNYEQYF.

The chain uses TRBV27 and TRBJ2-3. This CDR3 contains 14 residues. In germline, CDR1 is MNHEY, CDR2 SMNVEV (reference sequence). CDR3 protein: CASSFVVGTDTQYF.

This rearrangement joins TRBV28 to TRBJ2-3; TCRdb's assignment of TRBD1 cannot be checked, as there is no DNA. The CDR3 is made up of 14 amino acids. The V gene's germline CDR1 is MDHEN and CDR2 SYDVKM. CDR3 protein: CASSLAGKADTQYF.

The chain couples TRBV5-1 to TRBJ2-6; TCRdb proposes TRBD1, but this gene call is untestable without DNA. Germline V gene sequence: CDR1 SGHRS, CDR2 YFSETQ. The CDR3 consists of 15 residues. Here the CDR3 reads CASSSRGSGANVLTF.

The rearrangement joins TRBV6-5 to TRBJ1-2; the D call from TCRdb, TRBD1, cannot be confirmed without DNA. The CDR3 has 16 residues. The germline CDR1 and CDR2 sequences are MNHEY and SVGAGI. The CDR3 region is CASSYSTPGPGYGYTF.

V gene TRBV10-1 combines with J gene TRBJ2-3. CDR1 is WNHNN and CDR2 is SYGVQD in the germline V gene (reference sequence). This CDR3 is 12 amino acids long. CDR3 residues: CASSEGQGTQYF.

The genes are TRBV6-5 and TRBJ1-2. The CDR3 consists of 13 residues. Per germline, CDR1 MNHEY and CDR2 SVGAGI. CDR3 protein: CASTFRGGYGYTF.

The V and J genes are TRBV25-1 and TRBJ2-5; TCRdb returns TRBD1, unconfirmable since there is no DNA. The CDR3 consists of 14 residues. CDR1 is MGHDK and CDR2 is SYGVNS in the germline V gene. CDR3 in amino acids: CASSDPGTQETQYF. Supplemented by reference TRBV25-1 and TRBJ2-5, the full variable domain reads EADIYQTPRYLVIGTGKKITLECSQTMGHDKMYWYQQDPGMELHLIHYSYGVNSTEKGDLSSESTVSRIRTEHFPLTLESARPSHTSQYLCASSDPGTQETQYFGPGTRLLVL.

The V gene is TRBV7-9, the J gene TRBJ2-3; TCRdb outputs TRBD2, but without DNA this stays unchecked. Germline V gene data show CDR1 as SEHNR and CDR2 as FQNEAQ (reference sequence). There are 16 residues in the CDR3. The CDR3 is CASSLTSSGITDTQYF.

The chain carries TRBV6-5 and TRBJ2-7; TCRdb calls TRBD2, which cannot be checked without DNA. The CDR3 spans 16 residues. Per the germline V gene, CDR1 is MNHEY and CDR2 is SVGAGI. The CDR3 reads CASSSLDGRESYEQYF.

V and J are TRBV5-1 and TRBJ1-2. The CDR3 covers 16 residues. From germline, CDR1 is SGHRS and CDR2 YFSETQ. CDR3 residues: CASSLRARDPLAGYTF.

V gene TRBV6-5 combines with J gene TRBJ2-3; TCRdb proposes TRBD1, but this gene call is untestable without DNA. Germline CDR1 MNHEY, CDR2 SVGAGI. This CDR3 is 15 amino acids long. The CDR3 reads CASSYGTGSTDTQYF.

The chain uses TRBV5-1 and TRBJ2-3; TCRdb's assignment of TRBD2 cannot be checked, as there is no DNA. Germline V CDR1 and CDR2: SGHRS, YFSETQ. The CDR3 loop spans 16 amino acids. The CDR3 protein is CASSLGAGVIGDTQYF.

J is TRBJ2-1 and V is TRBV7-2. The CDR3 extends over 16 amino acids. From germline, CDR1 is SGHTA and CDR2 FQGNSA. The CDR3 region is CASSLANLRAYNEQFF.

The chain links TRBV7-2 to TRBJ2-3; TCRdb's D call, TRBD1, is unchecked because there is no DNA. From germline, CDR1 is SGHTA and CDR2 FQGNSA. The CDR3 extends over 17 amino acids. The CDR3 reads CASGTPGPGALTDTQYF.

The V gene is TRBV7-3, the J gene TRBJ2-5; TCRdb returns TRBD1, unconfirmable since there is no DNA. Germline CDR1 SGHTA, CDR2 FQGTGA. There are 13 residues in the CDR3. The CDR3 sequence is CASSKGPGETQYF.

The rearrangement joins TRBV20-1 to TRBJ2-7; checking the TCRdb D call of TRBD2 is not possible without DNA. Germline CDR1 DFQATT, CDR2 SNEGSKA (reference sequence). The CDR3 spans 11 residues. The CDR3 reads CGGAGTYEQYF.

V and J are TRBV27 and TRBJ2-2; TCRdb lists TRBD2, though no DNA is available to test this call. This CDR3 has 16 amino acids. Per the germline V gene, CDR1 is MNHEY and CDR2 is SMNVEV (reference sequence). CDR3: CASSTRGGLTTGELFF.

The V gene is TRBV27, the J gene TRBJ1-6. The CDR3 extends over 16 amino acids. Germline loops: CDR1 MNHEY, CDR2 SMNVEV (reference sequence). CDR3 sequence reads: CASSLRDRSYNSPLHF.

CDR3 region: CASRGTSGYQETQYF. The genes are TRBV6-1 and TRBJ2-5; TCRdb picks TRBD2, but there is no DNA to check that call. Germline V gene lookup returns CDR1 MNHNS and CDR2 SASEGT. The CDR3 consists of 15 residues.

This sequence joins TRBV28 and TRBJ2-1; the D gene TCRdb calls, TRBD1, cannot be checked with no DNA. This CDR3 is built from 16 residues. The V gene's germline CDR1 is MDHEN and CDR2 SYDVKM. The CDR3 reads CASSPWTSVSYNEQFF.

The rearrangement links TRBV24-1 to TRBJ2-3; TCRdb's D gene call, TRBD1, goes unchecked for lack of DNA. The CDR3 is 16 amino acids. From germline, CDR1 is KGHDR and CDR2 SFDVKD. The CDR3 is CATSVNTGEVTDTQYF.

V and J are TRBV18 and TRBJ2-7; TCRdb reports TRBD2, a call that lacks DNA to check it against. There are 17 residues in the CDR3. The V gene's germline CDR1 is KGHSH and CDR2 LQKENI. The CDR3 loop is CASSRGTSGLKGHEQYF. Looking up the rest from reference TRBV18 and TRBJ2-7 gives the full variable domain: NAGVMQNPRHLVRRRGQEARLRCSPMKGHSHVYWYRQLPEEGLKFMVYLQKENIIDESGMPKERFSAEFPKEGPSILRIQQVVRGDSAAYFCASSRGTSGLKGHEQYFGPGTRLTVT.

The chain uses TRBV10-2 and TRBJ1-5; there is no DNA to check the TCRdb D call of TRBD1. Germline V CDR1 and CDR2: WSHSY, SAAADI. The CDR3 spans 14 residues. The CDR3 loop is CASKSGMGNQPQHF.

The chain joins TRBV30 to TRBJ1-2; checking the TCRdb D call of TRBD1 is not possible without DNA. Germline values: CDR1 GTSNPN, CDR2 SVGIG (reference sequence). This CDR3 has 14 amino acids. CDR3: CAWKRAGQVYGYTF.

Here the CDR3 reads CASSVGLAGGNEQYF. The rearrangement joins TRBV5-1 to TRBJ2-7; TCRdb picks TRBD2, but there is no DNA to check that call. Germline V CDR1 and CDR2: SGHRS, YFSETQ. This CDR3 comprises 15 residues.

The J gene is TRBJ1-2, the V gene TRBV3-1; TCRdb lists TRBD1, though no DNA is available to test this call. The CDR3 is 14 amino acids. Germline assignment: CDR1 LGHDT and CDR2 YNNKEL (reference sequence). The CDR3 is CASSQVGGGYGYTF.

V gene TRBV9 combines with J gene TRBJ2-7; TCRdb designates TRBD2, a call that cannot be tested without DNA. CDR1 SGDLS and CDR2 YYNGEE come from the germline V gene. This CDR3 spans 15 amino acids. The CDR3 region is CASSAGTLYSYEQYF.

V and J are TRBV7-3 and TRBJ2-3; checking the TCRdb D call of TRBD2 is not possible without DNA. This CDR3 comprises 15 residues. The germline V gene has CDR1 SGHTA and CDR2 FQGTGA. CDR3 protein: CASSASGTGVDTQYF.